Listed below are T cell receptor beta chains from one sample, sequenced in a study of cytomegalovirus exposure and HLA in healthy donors. Repertoires were generated with immunoSEQ multiplex PCR, while TCRdb's copy carries only in-frame clones and drops some. The data show fewer than 250,000 clones, 60% to 80% seen once. The sequencing sample was made of PBMCs. The receptors derive from a male donor in good health and CMV-seronegative. CDR3s leave out the opening cysteine and the closing phenylalanine or tryptophan.

TRBJ1-2 TRBV5-4 ASSLPTGGYGYT
TRBJ2-1 TRBV6-5 ASSLLAGKVNEQF
TRBJ2-3 TRBV2 ASRLAGGDTQY
TRBJ2-7 TRBV6-5 ASTSYRDSYEQY
TRBJ1-1 TRBV7-2 ASSRLNTEAF
TRBJ2-7 TRBV2 ASRDYTSGSYEQY
TRBJ1-4 TRBV7-9 ASSLSRGLGMEKLF
TRBJ2-3 TRBV9 ASTIAGSSTDTQY
TRBJ2-7 TRBV7-9 ASSIVRDEQY
TRBJ1-1 TRBV6-1 ASSVGATVEAF
TRBJ2-3 TRBV9 ASSVDLSGGLSNTQY
TRBJ1-2 TRBV6-5 ASRESDRGYGYT
TRBJ1-1 TRBV7-9 ASSTGQGNTEAF